Presented here are 15 T cell receptor beta chains from one specimen sequenced in a study of blood T cell repertoires in COVID-19 (dated by TCRdb to 2020 to 2021). Libraries were made using the immunoSEQ multiplex PCR assay. The immuneACCESS repertoire file appears here via TCRdb, limited to in-frame rearrangements. These files lack a portion of the clones; in checked studies, under half of the deficit traces to unresolved V genes, and the cause of the others is not known. Counted in this sample were about 230,000 clones; approximately 90% of them appeared once. The ten largest clonotypes hold approximately 10% of the sample. Sequencing used peripheral blood. These receptors originate from a man aged 45-65 years with COVID-19, enrolled during active disease.

The J gene is TRBJ1-2, the V gene TRBV18; the match to TRBD1 covers 8 bases. Germline V lookup: CDR1 KGHSH, CDR2 LQKENI. The ends lost 3 bases at V and 7 bases at J; junction bases unmatched: 7. The CDR3 spans 14 residues. The DNA of the CDR3 is TGTGCCAGCTCACCCTCGACAGGGGAGCGTGGCTACACCTTC. Protein product: CASSPSTGERGYTF.

The chain has TRBV30 and TRBJ2-2; 8 nucleotides align to TRBD2. The length of the CDR3 is 17 residues. The germline gives CDR1 GTSNPN, CDR2 SVGIG (reference sequence). Unmatched junction bases numbered 14, after V lost 4 bases and J lost 4 bases. The CDR3 loop reads CAWKGDSGVRGTGELFF. The CDR3 region has the DNA TGTGCCTGGAAGGGGGATAGCGGGGTTCGGGGCACCGGGGAGCTGTTTTTT.

The chain uses TRBV4-3 and TRBJ2-6; 8 nucleotides align to TRBD2. CDR1 is LGHNA, CDR2 YSLEER, per germline. The V gene end was trimmed by 1 base and the J gene end by 0 bases; junction bases not matched to a gene: 5. The CDR3 totals 18 residues. CDR3 residues: CASSQVTGGNSGANVLTF. In DNA form, the CDR3 reads TGCGCCAGCAGCCAAGTCACGGGGGGGAACTCTGGGGCCAACGTCCTGACTTTC.

The chain has TRBV11-2 and TRBJ2-1, with a possible D match to TRBD2 (7 bases). Germline V CDR1 and CDR2: SGHAT, FQNNGV. This CDR3 is 13 amino acids long. V lost 7 bases to trimming and J lost 7 bases, with 14 bases between them. DNA of the CDR3: TGTGCCAGCACCGTCGGGGGGCGGAATGAGCAGTTCTTC. Protein sequence: CASTVGGRNEQFF.

This clone is a singleton in its sample. The gene calls are TRBV7-3 and TRBJ2-5, with 9 bases aligning to TRBD1. The CDR3 contains 16 residues. The V and J ends lost 1 base and 1 base, in that order; junction bases with no gene match: 4. Germline V gene sequence: CDR1 SGHTA, CDR2 FQGTGA. The CDR3, as DNA: TGTGCCAGCAGCTTAAGCGGACAGGGGACCCAAGAGACCCAGTACTTC. Translation: CASSLSGQGTQETQYF. The variable domain in full, completed from reference TRBV7-3 and TRBJ2-5, reads GAGVSQTPSNKVTEKGKYVELRCDPISGHTALYWYRQSLGQGPEFLIYFQGTGAADDSGLPNDRFFAVRPEGSVSTLKIQRTERGDSAVYLCASSLSGQGTQETQYFGPGTRLLVL.

The genes are TRBV10-3 and TRBJ1-2, with TRBD1 identical over 10 bases. Trimming removed 6 bases from V and 7 bases from J; junction bases left unmatched: 11. CDR1 and CDR2 from the germline V gene are ENHRY and SYGVKD. CDR3 length equals 15 residues. The CDR3 here is CAISGRTGGLGGYTF. CDR3 nucleotide sequence: TGTGCCATCAGCGGAAGGACAGGGGGTCTAGGTGGCTACACCTTC.

The rearrangement joins TRBV27 to TRBJ1-5; D may be TRBD1 (5 bases). The germline V gene has CDR1 MNHEY and CDR2 SMNVEV (reference sequence). V lost 5 bases and J 4 bases, leaving 9 bases between the germline ends. This CDR3 region has 13 residues. In DNA form, the CDR3 reads TGTGCCAGCAGTCCGCAGGGAAATCAGCCCCAGCATTTT. It encodes CASSPQGNQPQHF.

In DNA form, the CDR3 reads TGTGCCAGCAGCTTGAGATTCAAACGGGATGAAAAACTGTTTTTT. Translation gives CASSLRFKRDEKLFF. V gene TRBV7-2 combines with J gene TRBJ1-4; D is unclear. The CDR3 spans 15 residues. Germline V gene data show CDR1 as SGHTA and CDR2 as FQGNSA. V was clipped by 3 bases and J by 6 bases, with 14 bases between them.

This sequence joins TRBV4-1 and TRBJ2-1; possibly TRBD2 for D (7 bases). The CDR3 totals 17 residues. Germline V gene lookup returns CDR1 MGHRA and CDR2 YSYEKL. Trimming left V 0 bases short and J 1 base short, with 13 bases between. CDR3 bases: TGCGCCAGCAGCCAAGAAGGGGGGGGGCAATCCTACAATGAGCAGTTCTTC. It specifies CASSQEGGGQSYNEQFF.

The chain combines TRBV5-4 with TRBJ2-1; TRBD2 matches at 15 bases. The CDR3 is 15 amino acids. Germline lookup yields CDR1 SGHNT and CDR2 YYREEE (reference sequence). V shed 2 bases, J shed 9 bases, and the junction held 3 bases outside the gene matches. The DNA of the CDR3 is TGTGCCAGCAGCTTACCGGGACTAGCGGGAGGTGAGCAGTTCTTC. Translating gives CASSLPGLAGGEQFF.

The chain combines TRBV7-2 with TRBJ2-1, with 9 bases matching TRBD2. V was clipped by 8 bases and J by 5 bases; unmatched bases: 7. The length of the CDR3 is 14 residues. Germline CDR1 SGHTA, CDR2 FQGNSA. The CDR3 spells CASRLAGGDNEQFF. The CDR3 DNA reads TGTGCCAGCCGACTTGCGGGAGGGGACAATGAGCAGTTCTTC.

V usage is TRBV4-2 and J usage is TRBJ1-6; no clear D gene. The CDR3 extends over 15 amino acids. The V and J ends lost 0 bases and 5 bases respectively, with 8 bases between them. Germline CDR1 is LGHNA and CDR2 is YNFKEQ. This CDR3 reads CASSQDGQNNSPLHF. CDR3 DNA: TGTGCCAGCAGCCAAGATGGGCAGAATAATTCACCCCTCCACTTT.

The J gene is TRBJ2-1, the V gene TRBV9; D is unresolved. The CDR3 sequence is 12 residues long. Germline V gene data show CDR1 as SGDLS and CDR2 as YYNGEE. With 3 bases removed from V and 7 bases from J, the gap between germline ends came to 8 bases. CDR3 bases: TGTGCCAGCAGCGAACAGTATAATGAGCAGTTCTTC. This translates into CASSEQYNEQFF.

This rearrangement joins TRBV19 to TRBJ1-5; perhaps TRBD1 as D (6 bases). The CDR3 has 15 residues. V shed 3 bases and J shed 2 bases, with 11 bases lying between them. CDR1 LNHDA and CDR2 SQIVND come from the germline V gene (reference sequence). The CDR3 region is CASSMLAGGNQPQHF. The CDR3 DNA sequence: TGTGCCAGTAGTATGCTGGCAGGGGGCAATCAGCCCCAGCATTTT.

V usage is TRBV27 and J usage is TRBJ1-2, with a tentative D call TRBD1 (6 bases). Between the trimmed V and J ends, which lost 2 bases and 4 bases, there was a span of 8 bases. The CDR3 extends over 13 amino acids. Per germline, CDR1 MNHEY and CDR2 SMNVEV (reference sequence). In DNA, the CDR3 is TGTGCCAGCAGTTTAATCAGGGGCTATGGCTACACCTTC. Translated, it gives CASSLIRGYGYTF.